The 13 T cell receptor beta chains reported below all come from one sample, sequenced in a study of OX40 agonist ivuxolimab in advanced cancers. TCRdb's table, derived via immunoSEQ multiplex PCR, lists solely in-frame clones and lacks some. This table holds approximately 79,000 clones, about 90% found once. The input for sequencing was CD4+ or CD8+ T cells sorted from blood, taken in a trial of the OX40 agonist ivuxolimab. The receptor set was obtained from an adult with an advanced solid tumor such as melanoma, head and neck, liver or kidney cancer.

The J gene is TRBJ2-7, the V gene TRBV9; D may be TRBD2 (7 bases). Looked up from germline, CDR1 is SGDLS and CDR2 is YYNGEE. With 3 bases removed from V and 1 base from J, the gap between germline ends came to 11 bases. This CDR3 has 14 amino acids. The CDR3 loop reads CASSGGGPSYEQYF. CDR3 DNA: TGTGCCAGCAGCGGCGGGGGCCCTTCCTACGAGCAGTACTTC.

The rearrangement uses TRBV16 and TRBJ2-7; D gene uncertain. The CDR3 sequence is 16 residues long. Trimming took 4 bases from V and 7 from J, leaving 23 bases between them. Per the germline V gene, CDR1 is KGHSY and CDR2 is FQNENV. The CDR3 loop is CASSPRWSPLDREQYF. The CDR3 DNA reads TGTGCCAGCAGCCCCCGGTGGTCCCCCCTGGATAGGGAGCAGTACTTC.

This chain connects TRBV9 to TRBJ2-2; D perhaps matches TRBD2 (5 bases). This CDR3 region has 16 residues. The germline gives CDR1 SGDLS, CDR2 YYNGEE. Trimming pared 0 bases from V and 4 bases from J, leaving 13 bases between. This CDR3 reads CASSVDTGMGTGELFF. The DNA for the CDR3 is TGTGCCAGCAGCGTAGATACGGGGATGGGCACCGGGGAGCTGTTTTTT.

The V call is TRBV7-9, the J call TRBJ1-2; possible D gene TRBD1, 6 bases. The CDR3 has 16 residues. Looked up from germline, CDR1 is SEHNR and CDR2 is FQNEAQ (reference sequence). Trimming took 5 bases from V and 4 from J, leaving 20 bases between them. The CDR3 loop is CASSTFTGPHLYGYTF. CDR3 DNA: TGTGCCAGCAGCACCTTCACAGGGCCCCATCTCTATGGCTACACCTTC.

This clone was observed once. The chain has TRBV7-7 and TRBJ2-2, with D unresolved. In germline, CDR1 is SSHAT, CDR2 FNYEAQ (reference sequence). This CDR3 has 17 residues. Trimming took 5 bases from V and 2 from J, leaving 18 bases between them. This chain's CDR3 is CASSAHPPGTNTGELFF. For the CDR3, the DNA is TGTGCCAGCAGCGCACACCCTCCAGGAACCAACACCGGGGAGCTGTTTTTT.

V gene TRBV6-1 combines with J gene TRBJ2-4; the D gene is possibly TRBD2 (5 bases). V lost 7 bases and J lost 6, with 13 bases in between. The germline V gene has CDR1 MNHNS and CDR2 SASEGT. The CDR3 loop spans 13 amino acids. The DNA of the CDR3 is TGTGCCAGCATGGTGGACTGGGGAAACATTCAGTACTTC. Protein: CASMVDWGNIQYF.

This chain joins TRBV7-9 and TRBJ2-2; 10 bases agree with TRBD1. The CDR3 length is 16 residues. Germline assignment: CDR1 SEHNR and CDR2 FQNEAQ (reference sequence). The trim removed 5 bases at V and 4 bases at J, leaving 7 bases unmatched. CDR3 sequence: CASSPPGTGVTGELFF. CDR3 nucleotide sequence: TGTGCCAGCAGCCCCCCCGGGACAGGGGTCACCGGGGAGCTGTTTTTT.

The genes are TRBV10-3 and TRBJ2-5; 9 positions agree with TRBD1. The CDR3 is 15 residues long. J gave up 5 bases and V 3 bases, and 7 bases lay outside the gene matches. Germline V gene lookup returns CDR1 ENHRY and CDR2 SYGVKD. The DNA of the CDR3 is TGTGCCATCAGTGATACAGGGGGCGCCGGGGAGACCCAGTACTTC. Its protein product is CAISDTGGAGETQYF.

The J gene is TRBJ2-5, the V gene TRBV7-9, with D perhaps given as TRBD1 or TRBD2 (5 bases each). V was shortened by 5 bases and J by 5 bases, with 12 bases between the two germline ends. CDR3 length: 13 amino acids. The germline V gene has CDR1 SEHNR and CDR2 FQNEAQ (reference sequence). Here the CDR3 DNA reads TGTGCCAGCAGCCGGGACCTGGGGGAGACCCAGTACTTC. It specifies CASSRDLGETQYF.

The J gene is TRBJ2-7, the V gene TRBV5-1, with D hard to call. Germline loops: CDR1 SGHRS, CDR2 YFSETQ. There are 13 residues in the CDR3. The V gene lost 4 bases and the J gene lost 2 bases, with 10 bases spanning the gap. The CDR3 DNA reads TGCGCCAGCAGCGGCGAGAGAACCTACGAGCAGTACTTC. It encodes CASSGERTYEQYF.

The chain is built from TRBV10-1 and TRBJ1-1, with D uncertain. The CDR3 runs 14 residues. Germline V lookup: CDR1 WNHNN, CDR2 SYGVQD (reference sequence). The V and J ends lost 3 bases and 5 bases respectively, with 13 bases between them. CDR3 in amino acids: CASSDFARDTEAFF. The CDR3 DNA is TGCGCCAGCAGTGACTTTGCACGAGATACTGAAGCTTTCTTT.

V and J are TRBV27 and TRBJ2-7; TRBD2 agrees at 14 bases. Germline assignment: CDR1 MNHEY and CDR2 SMNVEV (reference sequence). V dropped 5 bases and J dropped 4; count of bases not matched to a gene: 7. The CDR3 totals 16 residues. CDR3 amino acids: CASSLGLAGGFYEQYF. DNA of the CDR3: TGTGCCAGCAGTCTAGGACTAGCGGGGGGCTTTTACGAGCAGTACTTC.

This clone was counted a single time. The chain combines TRBV5-1 with TRBJ2-1; 11 nucleotides match TRBD2. The J segment lost 8 bases and the V segment lost 0 bases, leaving 7 bases of the junction unmatched. There are 16 residues in the CDR3. Per germline, CDR1 SGHRS and CDR2 YFSETQ. In DNA, the CDR3 is TGCGCCAGCAGCTTGGCTGTTAGCGGGGGGGCCGATGAGCAGTTCTTC. This encodes CASSLAVSGGADEQFF.